This T cell receptor beta chain comes out of a study of T cell responses to AZD1222 COVID-19 vaccine. The study, taken as a whole, reports: Donors skewed white British and female; clonal diversity was possibly underestimated.

Second-dose intervals near 4 or 12 weeks were combined. For this clone: Antigen unknown.

This CDR3 is 13 amino acids long. V lost 8 bases, J lost 8 bases, and 17 bases lay in between. CDR1 and CDR2 (germline): WSHSY, SAAADI. Method: immunoSEQ multiplex PCR; TCRdb's copy keeps in-frame clones and lacks some. The sample has 250,000 to 300,000 clones, 90% to 95% seen once; the top ten hold roughly 0.6%. Sequencing used peripheral blood, obtained 28 days after the second AZD1222 dose. This clonotype was sampled from an adult who received the AZD1222 COVID-19 vaccine. This rearrangement joins TRBV10-2 to TRBJ2-3; tentatively, D is TRBD2 (5 bases). CDR3 sequence (DNA): TGCGCCAGCCAAGAGCTAGCAACGGGTACGCAGTATTTT. Translated, it gives CASQELATGTQYF.